A single sample is the source of the 11 T cell receptor beta chains below, sequenced in a study of T-cell reconstitution after alpha-beta-depleted transplantation in children. A TCRbeta library incorporating unique molecular identifiers was prepared. MiXCR, run by TCRdb on the PCR reads, gives a single entry per CDR3 protein. The sample lists about 980,000 distinct CDR3 sequences, about 29% occurring once. The material was PBMCs, mostly from graft donor cells, obtained 360 days after TCRalphabeta/CD19-depleted stem cell transplant. The source of these receptors is a boy younger than two who had a stem cell transplant for SCID, so the T cells may come from the graft donor.

This rearrangement joins TRBV7-9 to TRBJ2-1; D not certain. This CDR3 comprises 14 residues. V gave up 5 bases and J gave up 2 bases, with 10 bases separating them. Per germline, CDR1 SEHNR and CDR2 FQNEAQ (reference sequence). The CDR3 sequence is CASSHRAPYNEQFF. CDR3 in DNA: TGTGCCAGCAGCCATAGGGCCCCCTACAATGAGCAGTTCTTC.

The chain carries TRBV4-2 and TRBJ2-7; TRBD1 is a possible D gene (5 bases). This CDR3 spans 16 amino acids. Germline values: CDR1 LGHNA, CDR2 YNFKEQ. The germline V and J ends were trimmed by 0 bases and 1 base, with 13 bases remaining between them. This CDR3 reads CASSQDVVRTSYEQYF. Written as DNA, the CDR3 is TGTGCCAGCAGCCAAGATGTGGTCCGGACATCCTACGAGCAGTACTTC.

This clonotype was observed many times. The chain uses TRBV20-1 and TRBJ2-7; no definite D call. CDR1 is DFQATT, CDR2 SNEGSKA, per germline (reference sequence). The V and J ends lost 7 bases and 2 bases respectively, with 9 bases between them. The CDR3 covers 11 residues. CDR3 amino acids: CSGSGAYEQYF. As DNA, the CDR3 is TGCAGTGGGAGTGGAGCCTACGAGCAGTACTTC.

V gene TRBV4-1 combines with J gene TRBJ1-1; weak D call: TRBD1 (6 bases). The V end was cut by 1 base, the J end by 4 bases, with 16 bases between. Germline V CDR1 and CDR2: MGHRA, YSYEKL. This CDR3 contains 16 residues. In DNA form, the CDR3 reads TGCGCCAGCAGCCAAGTTAGTACAGGGACGACCACTGAAGCTTTCTTT. Encoded protein: CASSQVSTGTTTEAFF.

The table lists this clonotype with a few counts. V is TRBV7-2 and J is TRBJ2-5, with D tentatively TRBD2 (5 bases). The CDR3 runs to 14 residues. Per the germline V gene, CDR1 is SGHTA and CDR2 is FQGNSA. The germline V and J ends were trimmed by 7 bases and 1 base, with 13 bases remaining between them. Here the CDR3 reads CASTLGVSQETQYF. In DNA, the CDR3 is TGTGCCAGCACCCTGGGAGTCAGCCAAGAGACCCAGTACTTC.

This clonotype has more than one count but fewer than ten. V is TRBV5-5 and J is TRBJ1-4, with D unresolved. V dropped 2 bases and J dropped 1 base, with 12 bases sitting between them. The CDR3 runs to 16 residues. Germline assignment: CDR1 SGHKS and CDR2 YYEKEE (reference sequence). The CDR3: CASSLPLVGTNEKLFF. CDR3 nucleotides: TGTGCCAGCAGCTTACCCCTCGTGGGAACTAATGAAAAACTGTTTTTT.

The chain links TRBV12-3 or TRBV12-4 to TRBJ2-7, with TRBD2 as a possible D gene (6 bases). V was pared by 6 bases and J by 7 bases, with 16 bases between. The CDR3 is 13 residues long. The CDR3 is CASRWTTSGEQYF. The CDR3 region has the DNA TGTGCCAGCAGGTGGACTACCAGCGGGGAGCAGTACTTC.

The chain has TRBV6-1 and TRBJ1-1; D not certain. V was shortened by 3 bases and J by 3 bases, with 8 bases between the two germline ends. Germline CDR1 MNHNS, CDR2 SASEGT. There are 13 residues in the CDR3. The DNA of the CDR3 is TGTGCCAGCAGTGACCTAGTGGACACTGAAGCTTTCTTT. This codes for CASSDLVDTEAFF.

The rearrangement uses TRBV10-3 and TRBJ2-1, with a weak D call TRBD1 (6 bases). The germline V gene has CDR1 ENHRY and CDR2 SYGVKD. Trimming pared 9 bases from V and 2 bases from J, leaving 14 bases between. The CDR3 length is 14 residues. CDR3 sequence reads: CAIPRGPAYNEQFF. The CDR3 coding sequence is TGTGCCATACCCAGGGGCCCGGCCTACAATGAGCAGTTCTTC.

This chain links TRBV9 with TRBJ2-3; TRBD1 is a possible D gene (6 bases). CDR3 length: 15 amino acids. V was cut by 2 bases and J by 0 bases, with 10 bases left in between. The germline CDR1 and CDR2 sequences are SGDLS and YYNGEE. CDR3 bases: TGTGCCAGCAGCGTTTGGGGGCGTAGCACAGATACGCAGTATTTT. This codes for CASSVWGRSTDTQYF.

This chain connects TRBV28 to TRBJ1-1, with 8 bases lining up with TRBD1. The CDR3 is 13 amino acids. J gave up 7 bases and V 7 bases, and 8 bases lay outside the gene matches. The V gene's germline CDR1 is MDHEN and CDR2 SYDVKM. CDR3 nucleotides: TGTGCCAGCACCCTGGACAGGGTACATGAAGCTTTCTTT. Protein sequence: CASTLDRVHEAFF.